This T cell receptor (beta chain) was sequenced during a study of CXCR3-negative and CXCR3-positive naive CD8 T cells. The CDR3 contains 14 residues. The germline V gene has CDR1 SGDLS and CDR2 YYNGEE. Each TRB cDNA library was prepared by 5' RACE (with UMI labels). With the 5' RACE reads reprocessed, TCRdb shows one record per CDR3 protein and no DNA. The sample's table shows about 130,000 distinct CDR3 sequences. This TCR was sampled from a human donor in good health. Some clones in this sample may be carry-over from other donors' samples. The specimen was naive CXCR3- CD8+ T cells from blood. Subset given: CD45RO-CCR7+CD27+CD95- naive CD8+ T cells lacking CXCR3 (TNR3-). The genes are TRBV9 and TRBJ2-7; the D call from TCRdb, TRBD1, cannot be confirmed without DNA. CDR3 loop: CASSSGEGPYEQYF. Variable domain in full (rest from reference TRBV9 and TRBJ2-7): DSGVTQTPKHLITATGQRVTLRCSPRSGDLSVYWYQQSLDQGLQFLIQYYNGEERAKGNILERFSAQQFPDLHSELNLSSLELGDSALYFCASSSGEGPYEQYFGPGTRLTVT.